Listed here are 18 T cell receptor beta chains from one sample, sequenced in a study of CD8+ T cells in alopecia areata. Extracted RNA was reverse transcribed into cDNA, the sequencing template. Using immunoSEQ multiplex PCR, the repertoire was profiled, and TCRdb retains in-frame clones only, with some absent. Singletons are absent from the sample, which has approximately 280,000 clones. Sorting relied on CD4, CD8alpha, NKG2D, NKG2ACE and other markers applied to pooled cutaneous lymph node cells. The sequencing sample was made of CD4+ T cells sorted from a lymph node. These TCRs come from a C3H/HeJ mouse with alopecia areata. Strain haplotype (MHC): H2-k.

This clone has just a few counts. Genes and germline are mouse. The CDR3 bases that were read are TGTGCCAGCCAAGGGGGCGGCTATGCT. Amino acids: CASQGGGYA. The full CDR3 protein reads CASQGGGYAEQFF. The V and J genes are TRBV13-1 and TRBJ2-1; possibly TRBD1 for D (7 bases). Read coverage stops 4 residues before the CDR3 terminus; the germline J gene supplies the remainder. Germline V CDR1 and CDR2: NSHNY, SYGAGN. The CDR3 loop spans 13 amino acids. V was shortened by 7 bases and J by 3 bases, with 11 bases between the two germline ends.

This clone occurred a few times. Gene names follow the mouse nomenclature. The read finishes 4 residues shy of the CDR3 end, and the germline J gene is used to complete it. The rearrangement links TRBV3 to TRBJ2-3, with 11 bases that match TRBD2. Looked up from germline, CDR1 is SNHLY and CDR2 is FYNGKV (reference sequence). The CDR3 is 16 residues long. Trimming cost V 4 bases and J 0 bases; bases outside gene matches: 3. CDR3 protein: CASSSTGGESAETLYF. The CDR3 DNA, read in part, is TGTGCCAGCAGCTCGACTGGGGGGGAAAGTGCAGAA.

As for this clone: Mouse germline and gene names are used. The read finishes 4 residues shy of the CDR3 end, and the germline J gene is used to complete it. This chain connects TRBV16 to TRBJ2-3; 9 bases map to TRBD2. V lost 1 base, J lost 3 bases, and 8 bases stayed unmatched. The CDR3 totals 17 residues. CDR1 is SGHSA, CDR2 FRNQAP, per germline. This CDR3 reads CASSLVWGGEGAETLYF. The sequenced part of the CDR3 DNA is TGTGCAAGCAGCTTAGTTTGGGGGGGCGAGGGGGCAGAA. The full variable domain, rest sourced from reference TRBV16 and TRBJ2-3, is NAGVIQTPRHKVTGKGQEATLWCEPISGHSAVFWYRQTIVQGLEFLTYFRNQAPIDDSGMPKERFSAQMPNQSHSTLKIQSTQPQDSAVYLCASSLVWGGEGAETLYFGSGTRLTVL.

For this clone: Gene names are the mouse ones. The read gets to within 4 residues of the CDR3 end, and the germline J gene fills in the rest. The chain employs TRBV13-2 and TRBJ2-5; D might be TRBD1 (5 bases). This CDR3 spans 16 amino acids. Trimming removed 0 bases from V and 3 bases from J, with 14 bases in between. The germline V gene encodes CDR1 NNHNN and CDR2 SYGAGS (reference sequence). The CDR3 sequence: CASGDADSKTQDTQYF. The sequenced part of the CDR3 DNA is TGTGCCAGCGGTGATGCCGACAGCAAAACTCAAGAC.

In regard to this clone: Each gene name is a mouse one. From the germline J gene comes the end of the CDR3, since the read stops 4 residues before it. The chain links TRBV13-1 to TRBJ2-5; D remains ambiguous. With 4 bases removed from V and 0 bases from J, the gap between germline ends came to 9 bases. The V gene's germline CDR1 is NSHNY and CDR2 SYGAGN. CDR3 size: 14 residues. The CDR3 region is CASSPPLNQDTQYF. The part of the CDR3 DNA that was read is TGTGCCAGCAGTCCCCCCCTTAACCAAGAC.

This clone turned up a few times. Genes here carry mouse names. The read ends 4 residues before the CDR3 terminus; that terminus is restored from the germline J gene. Other DNA sequences in the same sample also yield this CDR3. V is TRBV5 and J is TRBJ2-7; 12 nucleotides line up with TRBD2. There are 14 residues in the CDR3. The germline V gene encodes CDR1 LGHNA and CDR2 YNLKQL (reference sequence). The CDR3: CASSPTGGAYEQYF. The sequenced CDR3 bases are TGTGCCAGCAGCCCGACTGGGGGGGCTTAT.

This clone has just a few counts. The genes and germline here are from mouse. The missing CDR3 end, 4 residues past where the read stops, is filled in from the germline J gene. The rearrangement uses TRBV19 and TRBJ2-4; D unresolved. The V gene's germline CDR1 is FNHDT and CDR2 SITEND (reference sequence). The CDR3 has 10 residues. The CDR3 protein is CASRRNTLYF. Incomplete CDR3 DNA: TGTGCCAGCAGAAGAAAC. The variable domain in full, with the rest retrieved from reference TRBV19 and TRBJ2-4, is GGIITQTPKFLIGQEGQKLTLKCQQNFNHDTMYWYRQDSGKGLRLIYYSITENDLQKGDLSEGYDASREKKSSFSLTVTSAQKNEMAVFLCASRRNTLYFGAGTRLSVL.

As regards this clone: Gene and germline names: mouse. The read terminates 4 residues before the CDR3 end, so the remaining end is supplied by the germline J gene. J is TRBJ2-5 and V is TRBV13-3; TRBD2 matches at 7 bases. The V gene end was trimmed by 6 bases and the J gene end by 3 bases; junction bases not matched to a gene: 4. The CDR3 spans 13 residues. Germline values: CDR1 NNHDY, CDR2 SYVADS. Partial CDR3 DNA: TGTGCCAGCAAAGACTGGGAGCAAGAC. Amino acids: CASKDWEQD. In full, the CDR3 reads CASKDWEQDTQYF.

Comment on this clone: The gene names given are mouse names. The read ends 4 residues before the CDR3 terminus; that terminus is restored from the germline J gene. Other DNA sequences in the same sample also yield this CDR3. This chain joins TRBV13-1 and TRBJ2-5, with 9 bases identical to TRBD2. Germline values: CDR1 NSHNY, CDR2 SYGAGN. The CDR3 is 13 residues long. The junction had 0 bases not matched to a gene; V was cut back by 5 bases and J by 2 bases. The CDR3 here is CASRLGGQDTQYF. The sequenced part of the CDR3 DNA is TGTGCCAGCAGACTGGGGGGCCAAGAC.

For this clone: Any gene name here is a mouse gene name. The observed sequence ends 4 residues before the CDR3 terminus, with the missing tail filled in from the germline J gene. The V and J genes are TRBV1 and TRBJ1-1, with TRBD1 as a possible D gene (5 bases). Trimming removed 8 bases at V and 0 bases at J, with 7 bases between. The CDR3 is 12 residues long. Germline V gene sequence: CDR1 NSQYPW, CDR2 LRSPGD (reference sequence). The sequenced CDR3 bases are TGCACCTGCCGGGGACAGAACACA. It is translated as CTCRGQNT. The entire CDR3 is CTCRGQNTEVFF.

This clone was counted only a few times. Any gene name here is a mouse gene name. The read finishes 4 residues shy of the CDR3 end, and the germline J gene is used to complete it. V and J are TRBV13-1 and TRBJ1-2; 8 bases line up with TRBD1. Trimming took 2 bases from V and 4 from J; bases not matched to a gene: 7. The germline CDR1 and CDR2 sequences are NSHNY and SYGAGN. This CDR3 has 15 amino acids. The CDR3 sequence is CASSERAGGVSDYTF. The CDR3 DNA, read in part, is TGTGCCAGCAGTGAACGGGCAGGGGGCGTCTCC.

This clone was detected a few times. Any gene name here is a mouse gene name. The read ends 4 residues before the CDR3 terminus; that terminus is restored from the germline J gene. This chain connects TRBV31 to TRBJ2-5, with 9 bases aligning to TRBD2. Germline V gene data show CDR1 as GKSSPN and CDR2 as SITVG. This CDR3 spans 15 amino acids. CDR3 region: CAWSPAGGDEDTQYF. CDR3 DNA, as far as it was read: TGTGCCTGGAGCCCCGCTGGGGGGGACGAAGAC.

This clone was counted ten times or more. The gene names given are mouse names. Coverage ceases 4 residues before the CDR3 finishes, and the germline J gene fills in the end. The V and J genes are TRBV17 and TRBJ2-1, with 9 bases matching TRBD1. Germline V lookup: CDR1 MNHDT, CDR2 YYDKIL. The CDR3 is 14 residues long. The CDR3 region is CASSRRTGEAEQFF. Partial CDR3 DNA: TGTGCTAGCAGTAGAAGGACAGGGGAGGCT.

A remark on this clone: Mouse gene names and germline throughout. The read terminates 3 residues ahead of where the CDR3 ends, so the germline J gene completes it. The V and J genes are TRBV5 and TRBJ1-6; TRBD1 is a possible D gene (6 bases). TRBJ1-6 is classed as an ORF, of uncertain function. The germline V gene has CDR1 LGHNA and CDR2 YNLKQL (reference sequence). This CDR3 has 15 amino acids. Trimming took off 0 bases at V and 5 bases at J, with 8 bases between the two ends. Partial CDR3 DNA: TGTGCCAGCAGCCAAGACCAGGGGAATAATTCGCCC. It codes for CASSQDQGNNSP. The CDR3, in full, reads CASSQDQGNNSPLYF.

Of note for this clone: The gene names given are mouse names. This chain's CDR3 is CAWSLDRANTEVFF. CDR3 bases read: TGTGCCTGGAGTCTAGACAGAGCAAACACA. V usage is TRBV31 and J usage is TRBJ1-1; TRBD1 might be the D (5 bases). The read comes to an end 4 residues before the CDR3 does, leaving the germline J gene to fill in the end. The CDR3 sequence is 14 residues long. Per the germline V gene, CDR1 is GKSSPN and CDR2 is SITVG. V lost 0 bases and J 0 bases, leaving 8 bases between the germline ends.

This clone was picked up a small number of times. The gene symbols are mouse symbols. The read comes to an end 4 residues before the CDR3 does, leaving the germline J gene to fill in the end. The chain recombines TRBV13-3 with TRBJ2-2, with 9 bases matching TRBD1. Trimming at V came to 5 bases and at J to 2 bases, leaving 4 bases not matched to a gene. Germline V gene lookup returns CDR1 NNHDY and CDR2 SYVADS. CDR3 size: 15 residues. CDR3 DNA (partial): TGTGCCAGCAGGGACAGGGGAGGGAACACCGGG. It is translated as CASRDRGGNTG. The full-length CDR3 reads as CASRDRGGNTGQLYF.

This clone was recorded a few times. Gene labels here are mouse ones. The read terminates 4 residues before the CDR3 end, so the remaining end is supplied by the germline J gene. J is TRBJ2-4 and V is TRBV19, with 9 bases that match TRBD1. Germline values: CDR1 FNHDT, CDR2 SITEND (reference sequence). Germline trimming cut 1 base from V and 1 base from J; bases unmatched to any gene: 4. The CDR3 has 16 amino acids. Partial CDR3 DNA: TGTGCCAGCAGTATAACAGGGGGCGCCGGTCAAAAC. It codes for CASSITGGAGQN. The complete CDR3 reads CASSITGGAGQNTLYF.

Points on this clone: Gene and germline names: mouse. Read coverage stops 4 residues before the CDR3 terminus; the germline J gene supplies the remainder. The rearrangement uses TRBV31 and TRBJ2-2, with TRBD2 matching 10 bases. CDR3 length: 14 amino acids. V shed 7 bases, J shed 2 bases, and the junction held 4 bases outside the gene matches. The germline V gene encodes CDR1 GKSSPN and CDR2 SITVG. Partial CDR3 DNA: TGTGCCTTCCTGGGGGGGCGCAACACCGGG. Its translation is CAFLGGRNTG. The complete CDR3 sequence is CAFLGGRNTGQLYF.